A single sample is the source of the 15 T cell receptor beta chains below, sequenced in a study of T cells after yellow fever vaccination. TCRdb recomputed calls from the 5' RACE reads with MiXCR, one row per CDR3 protein. The table has some 320,000 distinct CDR3 sequences, roughly 10% seen once. The sample here was CD4+ T cells sorted from PBMCs, taken 45 days after the yellow fever booster vaccination. The receptors here all came from a man aged 18 to 30 who received the YFV17D yellow fever vaccine.

The V call is TRBV6-2 or TRBV6-3, the J call TRBJ1-5, with a tentative D call TRBD1 (5 bases). The CDR3 contains 15 residues. From germline, CDR1 is MNHEY and CDR2 SVGEGT. Trimming shortened V by 2 bases and J by 3 bases, and 11 bases separated the two germline ends. CDR3 protein: CASSYPGTVNQPQHF. CDR3 coding DNA: TGTGCCAGCAGTTACCCCGGGACGGTCAATCAGCCCCAGCATTTT.

In this sample, this clonotype turned up many times. The chain couples TRBV3-1 to TRBJ2-1, with TRBD1 matching over 7 bases. With V trimmed by 5 bases and J by 10 bases, 5 bases remained unmatched. The germline gives CDR1 LGHDT, CDR2 YNNKEL (reference sequence). This CDR3 contains 12 residues. In DNA form, the CDR3 reads TGTGCCAGCAGCTTCGCGACAGGGGAGCAGTTCTTC. Protein: CASSFATGEQFF.

The CDR3 coding sequence is TGTGCCAGCAGCTGGCTGGGGGTGGATGAGCAGTTCTTC. This codes for CASSWLGVDEQFF. This chain links TRBV12-3 or TRBV12-4 with TRBJ2-1; D might be TRBD1 or TRBD2, each matching 5 bases. This CDR3 is built from 13 residues. V lost 6 bases and J 8 bases, leaving 14 bases between the germline ends.

In this sample, this clonotype turned up a few times. The genes are TRBV7-9 and TRBJ2-3; possibly TRBD2 for D (6 bases). V was clipped by 5 bases and J by 2 bases, with 23 bases between them. The CDR3 length is 18 residues. CDR1 is SEHNR and CDR2 is FQNEAQ in the germline V gene (reference sequence). CDR3 sequence: CASSHSGSGSSFTDTQYF. As DNA, the CDR3 is TGTGCCAGCAGCCATAGCGGTTCAGGGTCCAGTTTCACAGATACGCAGTATTTT. The complete variable domain, with remaining parts taken from reference TRBV7-9 and TRBJ2-3, reads DTGVSQNPRHKITKRGQNVTFRCDPISEHNRLYWYRQTLGQGPEFLTYFQNEAQLEKSRLLSDRFSAERPKGSFSTLEIQRTEQGDSAMYLCASSHSGSGSSFTDTQYFGPGTRLTVL.

This clonotype was detected only a few times. V usage is TRBV2 and J usage is TRBJ2-7, with D perhaps matching TRBD2 (6 bases). The CDR3 contains 16 residues. V was shortened by 3 bases and J by 0 bases, with 15 bases between the two germline ends. CDR1 is SNHLY and CDR2 is FYNNEI in the germline V gene. The CDR3 sequence is CASSDGIWEDSYEQYF. The CDR3 DNA sequence: TGTGCCAGCAGTGATGGGATTTGGGAGGACTCCTACGAGCAGTACTTC.

The gene calls are TRBV5-6 and TRBJ2-7; no definite D call. Germline CDR1 reads SGHDT; CDR2 reads YYEEEE. The V end was cut by 2 bases, the J end by 4 bases, with 10 bases between. The CDR3 sequence is 13 residues long. In nucleotides, the CDR3 is TGTGCCAGCAGCTTCCCCAGGACGTACGAGCAGTACGTC. Protein: CASSFPRTYEQYV.

The chain carries TRBV5-4 and TRBJ2-5; TRBD2 matches at 7 bases. There are 15 residues in the CDR3. Germline CDR1 reads SGHNT; CDR2 reads YYREEE (reference sequence). V lost 2 bases to trimming and J lost 4 bases; unmatched junction nucleotides: 8. The CDR3: CASSFGLAAGETQYF. The CDR3 DNA reads as TGTGCCAGCAGCTTCGGTCTAGCGGCGGGAGAGACCCAGTACTTC. Variable domain in full (rest from reference TRBV5-4 and TRBJ2-5): ETGVTQSPTHLIKTRGQQVTLRCSSQSGHNTVSWYQQALGQGPQFIFQYYREEENGRGNFPPRFSGLQFPNYSSELNVNALELDDSALYLCASSFGLAAGETQYFGPGTRLLVL.

V usage is TRBV10-3 and J usage is TRBJ1-2; 10 positions agree with TRBD1. Germline CDR1 is ENHRY and CDR2 is SYGVKD. The CDR3 loop spans 16 amino acids. Trimming at V came to 4 bases and at J to 2 bases, leaving 7 bases not matched to a gene. CDR3 bases: TGTGCCATCAGTGTTGCACGGGGACAGGGGAACTATGGCTACACCTTC. Residues: CAISVARGQGNYGYTF.

This clonotype turned up a few times. V is TRBV12-3 or TRBV12-4 and J is TRBJ1-6, with no clear D. This CDR3 region has 16 residues. Trimming left V 6 bases short and J 10 bases short, with 22 bases between. The CDR3 DNA follows: TGTGCCAGCAGCTCCCTGACCGCAGGAGGAGGGTCACCCCTCCACTTT. Its protein product is CASSSLTAGGGSPLHF.

The chain has TRBV12-3 or TRBV12-4 and TRBJ1-1, with a tentative D call TRBD1 (5 bases). This CDR3 region has 14 residues. The V end lost 6 bases, the J end lost 5 bases, and 16 bases lay between the germline ends. This CDR3 reads CASSPWGLRTEAFF. As DNA, the CDR3 is TGTGCCAGCAGCCCATGGGGGTTAAGAACTGAAGCTTTCTTT.

J is TRBJ1-5 and V is TRBV7-9; no clear D. The CDR3 covers 12 residues. Germline V lookup: CDR1 SEHNR, CDR2 FQNEAQ (reference sequence). V lost 0 bases to trimming and J lost 11 bases, with 8 bases between them. Here the CDR3 DNA reads TGTGCCAGCAGCTTAGCGAATATGGCCCAGCATTTT. Translating it yields CASSLANMAQHF. Together with reference TRBV7-9 and TRBJ1-5, the CDR3 gives the full variable domain: DTGVSQNPRHKITKRGQNVTFRCDPISEHNRLYWYRQTLGQGPEFLTYFQNEAQLEKSRLLSDRFSAERPKGSFSTLEIQRTEQGDSAMYLCASSLANMAQHFGDGTRLSIL.

This sequence joins TRBV25-1 and TRBJ2-5; D uncertain. There are 14 residues in the CDR3. The germline V gene has CDR1 MGHDK and CDR2 SYGVNS. The germline V and J ends were trimmed by 3 bases and 5 bases, with 13 bases remaining between them. The CDR3 DNA sequence: TGTGCCAGCAGTGACAGTTCAGGCGCTGAGACCCAGTACTTC. It encodes CASSDSSGAETQYF.

The chain employs TRBV4-3 and TRBJ2-5; D perhaps matches TRBD2 (5 bases). The CDR3 length is 14 residues. V was shortened by 2 bases and J by 5 bases, with 12 bases between the two germline ends. Germline loops: CDR1 LGHNA, CDR2 YSLEER. CDR3 coding DNA: TGCGCCAGCAGCCAACTACGAGGGTCCGAGACCCAGTACTTC. Translation: CASSQLRGSETQYF.

This clonotype was seen a handful of times. J is TRBJ1-1 and V is TRBV2; D possibly corresponds to TRBD1 (5 bases). Germline CDR1 and CDR2: SNHLY and FYNNEI. This CDR3 is 16 amino acids long. V lost 0 bases and J 7 bases, leaving 18 bases between the germline ends. The CDR3 DNA reads TGTGCCAGCAGTGAAGCCCCCTCTCTTTCGACAGATGAAGCTTTCTTT. Amino acid sequence: CASSEAPSLSTDEAFF.

This clonotype was recorded a few times. The chain carries TRBV3-1 and TRBJ2-7; D uncertain. Germline CDR1 and CDR2: LGHDT and YNNKEL (reference sequence). V was clipped by 1 base and J by 0 bases, with 10 bases between them. There are 15 residues in the CDR3. The CDR3 DNA reads as TGTGCCAGCAGCCAAGGCCACTCCCTCTCCTACGAGCAGTACTTC. Encoded protein: CASSQGHSLSYEQYF.